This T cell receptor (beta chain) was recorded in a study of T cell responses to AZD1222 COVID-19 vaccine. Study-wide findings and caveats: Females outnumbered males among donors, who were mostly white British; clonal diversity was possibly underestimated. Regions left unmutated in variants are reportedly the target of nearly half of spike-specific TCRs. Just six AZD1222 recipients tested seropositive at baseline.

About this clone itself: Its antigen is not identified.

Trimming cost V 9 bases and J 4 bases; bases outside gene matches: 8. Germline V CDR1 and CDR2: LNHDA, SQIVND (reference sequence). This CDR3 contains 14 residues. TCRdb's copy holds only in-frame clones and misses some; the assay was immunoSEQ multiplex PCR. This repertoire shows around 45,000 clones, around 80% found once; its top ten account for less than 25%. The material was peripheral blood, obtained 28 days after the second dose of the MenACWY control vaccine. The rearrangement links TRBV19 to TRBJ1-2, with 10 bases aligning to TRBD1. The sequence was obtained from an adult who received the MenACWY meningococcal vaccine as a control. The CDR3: CASRTGGLIYGYTF. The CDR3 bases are TGTGCCAGCCGGACAGGGGGGTTGATCTATGGCTACACCTTC.